The source of this T cell receptor beta chain is a study of CD8 T cells in Susac syndrome. General study points: As acknowledged by the study, its TCR sequencing and HLA analysis included a relatively small number of individuals.

Turning to this clonotype: Its target is not known.

V gave up 6 bases and J gave up 0 bases, with 11 bases separating them. Germline-derived CDR1 and CDR2 are MNHNY and SVGAGI (reference sequence). The CDR3 spans 14 residues. Random hexamers served to reverse transcribe roughly 0.5 to 1 ug RNA. With immunoSEQ multiplex PCR, TCR beta CDR3 was amplified across 54 Vbeta and 13 Jbeta. Using its own MiXCR run on the immunoSEQ multiplex PCR reads, TCRdb lists one record per CDR3 protein. The sample consists of 45,000 to 55,000 distinct CDR3 sequences, 93% of them appearing once. The sequenced target, TCR beta, came from blood CD8+ and CD4+ T cells. This sequence was found in a human donor in good health. V is TRBV6-6 and J is TRBJ2-5; no clear D. Sequencing used CD8+ T cells from PBMCs. The CDR3, as DNA: TGTGCCAGCAGCCTGATTGGCGACCAAGAGACCCAGTACTTC. Translated, it gives CASSLIGDQETQYF.